This is a list of T cell receptor beta chains from one sample in a study of blood T cell repertoires in COVID-19. The data were produced by immunoSEQ multiplex PCR, yet TCRdb's version contains in-frame clones alone and is incomplete. In the table there are some 490,000 clones, 75% to 90% of which are singletons. The sample consisted of PBMCs or T cells enriched from blood (not recorded which). Source of these receptors: a woman aged 60-75 years who had recovered from COVID-19. CDR3s include the opening cysteine and the closing phenylalanine or tryptophan. The D gene is left open where the match is weak. Size is stated for part of the rows, as once, few or many counts, or as a class when the clone is expanded.

>TRBV19|TRBJ2-1|TRBD1|few
TGTGCCAGTAAGGGGGAAAGCAGGGGGAATGAGCAGTTCTTC
CASKGESRGNEQFF
>TRBV5-1|TRBJ2-1|.|.
TGCGCCAGCAGCTTAACTGGGAGCAATGAGCAGTTCTTC
CASSLTGSNEQFF
>TRBV10-3|TRBJ1-1|.|.
TGTGCCATCGGGGTGGACAGAGACACTGAAGCTTTCTTT
CAIGVDRDTEAFF
>TRBV27|TRBJ1-4|TRBD1|.
TGTGCCAGCAGTGAACCGGGACAGGGTAATGAAAAACTGTTTTTT
CASSEPGQGNEKLFF
>TRBV10-2|TRBJ1-3|.|.
TGCGCCAGCAGGCGAGGCAACACCTCCACCATATATTTT
CASRRGNTSTIYF
>TRBV19|TRBJ1-5|.|.
TGTGCCAGTAGTAAATCCGGGACACCAATTTATAGCAATCAGCCCCAGCATTTT
CASSKSGTPIYSNQPQHF
>TRBV11-3|TRBJ2-6|TRBD1|.
TGTGCCAGCACCTACAGGGGTCCTGGGGCCAACGTCCTGACTTTC
CASTYRGPGANVLTF
>TRBV18|TRBJ1-1|.|.
TGTGCCAGCTCGCCTCAGGGTTTGAACACTGAAGCTTTCTTT
CASSPQGLNTEAFF
>TRBV7-2|TRBJ1-2|TRBD1|.
TGTGCCAGCAGCCTACTCCGGGACAGGGGGCGACGGGAGAACTATGGCTACACCTTC
CASSLLRDRGRRENYGYTF
>TRBV11-2|TRBJ2-5|.|.
TGTGCCACCACTGGGGGGGAGACCCAGTACTTC
CATTGGETQYF
>TRBV6-1|TRBJ2-5|TRBD1|.
TGTGCCAGCAGTGAATTCGTCAGGGGGCAAGAGACCCAGTACTTC
CASSEFVRGQETQYF
>TRBV19|TRBJ1-5|TRBD1|.
TGTGCCAGTAGTATGAGGACAGGGGTAGATCAGCCCCAGCATTTT
CASSMRTGVDQPQHF
>TRBV18|TRBJ2-2|.|.
TGTGCCAGCTCACCCCTGGGGCAGAACACCGGGGAGCTGTTTTTT
CASSPLGQNTGELFF
>TRBV9|TRBJ1-1|TRBD1|few
TGTGCCAGCAGCGCCCGACAGGGGGCGTCTGAAGCTTTCTTT
CASSARQGASEAFF
>TRBV10-3|TRBJ1-2|TRBD1|.
TGTGCCATCAGCCGGGACAGCTATGGCTACACCTTC
CAISRDSYGYTF
>TRBV10-1|TRBJ2-3|TRBD2|.
TGCGCCAGCTGTGACGGCGGGGGGGGCACAAATACGCAGTATTTT
CASCDGGGGTNTQYF
>TRBV30|TRBJ1-2|.|.
TGTGCCTGGAGCCGGACGGGGAACTATGGCTACACCTTC
CAWSRTGNYGYTF
>TRBV11-3|TRBJ2-7|.|.
TGTGCCAGCAGCTTAGAACGCGACGAGCAGTACTTC
CASSLERDEQYF
>TRBV18|TRBJ2-2|.|.
TGTGCCAGCTCACCACCTGCAGGGGTGAACACCGGGGAGCTGTTTTTT
CASSPPAGVNTGELFF
>TRBV5-5|TRBJ2-3|TRBD2|.
TGTGCCAGCAGCTTCAGCGGGGGCACAGATACGCAGTATTTT
CASSFSGGTDTQYF